These T cell receptor beta chains were read from a single sample in a study of response to subunit inactivated influenza vaccine. TCRdb reanalysed the RT-PCR reads using MiXCR and keeps one entry per CDR3 protein. Seen here are about 800,000 distinct CDR3 sequences, roughly 20% observed once, and the top ten hold about 10%. Sequenced material: PBMCs from blood, taken around 5 days after vaccination. The receptors stem from a man in his fifties who received an inactivated influenza vaccine. Each CDR3 is given with its conserved first and last residue. D genes are given only for firm matches.

-	20	TRBJ2-6	TRBV4-2	CASSQGGGRAPLSGANVLTF
-	13	TRBJ2-5	TRBV5-1	CASSPDNEETQYF
-	12	TRBJ2-7	TRBV7-2	CASSLDVGEQYF
TRBD1	17	TRBJ1-3	TRBV20-1	CSAREYGTGESGNTIYF
-	14	TRBJ1-2	TRBV5-6	CASSPGDGNYGYTF
TRBD1	14	TRBJ2-1	TRBV5-1	CASSSGTGGGEQFF
-	13	TRBJ1-6	TRBV28	CASTHSYNSPLHF
-	15	TRBJ2-1	TRBV7-7	CASSLGDGYYNEQFF
TRBD1	15	TRBJ2-7	TRBV7-2	CASSPDRGQVDEQYF
TRBD2	16	TRBJ2-1	TRBV7-9	CASSFLGLAGYNEQFF
TRBD1	15	TRBJ1-6	TRBV28	CASRGQFGYNSPLHF
TRBD2	12	TRBJ2-5	TRBV20-1	CSRTSGRETQYF
-	15	TRBJ2-5	TRBV5-5	CASSPHQRTGETQYF
-	11	TRBJ1-1	TRBV12-3/TRBV12-4	CASSSSGHHAF
-	12	TRBJ1-2	TRBV29-1	CSVRQPPYGYTF
-	15	TRBJ2-7	TRBV10-1	CASRILQGDPGEQYF
TRBD2	15	TRBJ2-3	TRBV24-1	CATSDRTSAGGPQYF